These 22 T cell receptor beta chains were sequenced from one sample in a study of spatial heterogeneity in lung cancer (dated by TCRdb to between 2019 and 2020). The intended sense of this specimen's time point label: sample taken at primary tumor resection. Without any cell sorting, TCR sequencing was performed on whole RNA extracted either from tumor and nontumor lung tissue or from cryopreserved PBMC samples. Libraries came from 5' RACE. TCRdb records NextSeq 500 as the sequencer. The public reads were run again by TCRdb, first through fastp at Q25 and then through MiXCR, and only productive beta chains were kept. Rows merge per CDR3 protein into single entries with the most common DNA and genes. The sample data list just under 95,000 distinct CDR3 sequences, and approximately 12% of these were observed just once. About 38% of the sample comes from the top ten. Material: PBMCs, obtained at surgery. Source of these receptors: a male donor with early-stage non-small cell lung cancer.

The rearrangement joins TRBV6-5 to TRBJ2-2; tentatively, D is TRBD1 (6 bases). Germline V gene lookup returns CDR1 MNHEY and CDR2 SVGAGI. The CDR3 has 16 amino acids. V lost 0 bases, J lost 0 bases, and 8 bases lay in between. This chain's CDR3 is CASSYSDRSNTGELFF. The CDR3 nucleotides read TGTGCCAGCAGTTACTCCGACAGGTCGAACACCGGGGAGCTGTTTTTT.

The rearrangement links TRBV7-2 to TRBJ2-3; TRBD2 agrees at 8 bases. The CDR3 covers 16 residues. Germline-derived CDR1 and CDR2 are SGHTA and FQGNSA. V shed 2 bases, J shed 4 bases, and the junction held 8 bases outside the gene matches. DNA for the CDR3: TGTGCCAGCAGCTTAAATGGGCGGGGGGCCGCAGATACGCAGTATTTT. Protein sequence: CASSLNGRGAADTQYF.

This chain connects TRBV7-9 to TRBJ2-7; TRBD2 is a possible D gene (6 bases). The CDR3 runs 15 residues. V was cut by 2 bases and J by 3 bases, with 14 bases left in between. Germline values: CDR1 SEHNR, CDR2 FQNEAQ (reference sequence). This CDR3 reads CASSLRPSASYEQYF. CDR3 DNA: TGTGCCAGCAGCTTACGGCCTAGCGCTAGCTACGAGCAGTACTTC. The full variable domain, its missing parts supplied by reference TRBV7-9 and TRBJ2-7, is DTGVSQNPRHKITKRGQNVTFRCDPISEHNRLYWYRQTLGQGPEFLTYFQNEAQLEKSRLLSDRFSAERPKGSFSTLEIQRTEQGDSAMYLCASSLRPSASYEQYFGPGTRLTVT.

This clonotype was found a few times. The chain combines TRBV27 with TRBJ2-1, with D perhaps TRBD1 or TRBD2 (5 bases each). CDR3 length: 18 amino acids. Trimming pared 7 bases from V and 1 base from J, leaving 23 bases between. CDR1 MNHEY and CDR2 SMNVEV come from the germline V gene (reference sequence). Here the CDR3 reads CASKRGVWAYASYNEQFF. The CDR3 coding sequence is TGTGCCAGCAAACGAGGGGTGTGGGCTTATGCTTCCTACAATGAGCAGTTCTTC.

This clonotype was counted a few times. V usage is TRBV7-2 and J usage is TRBJ2-1, with D possibly being TRBD1 (5 bases). In germline, CDR1 is SGHTA, CDR2 FQGNSA. This CDR3 is built from 11 residues. V lost 3 bases and J lost 11, with 8 bases in between. CDR3 DNA: TGTGCCAGCAGCTTGACAGAAAAGCAGTTCTTC. This encodes CASSLTEKQFF.

The chain joins TRBV6-4 to TRBJ2-1, with D possibly matching TRBD2 (5 bases). The CDR3 is 15 amino acids. Per the germline V gene, CDR1 is MRHNA and CDR2 is SNTAGT. V was shortened by 6 bases and J by 0 bases, with 12 bases between the two germline ends. The CDR3 DNA reads TGTGCCAGCAGCACGGACTTTAGCTCCTACAATGAGCAGTTCTTC. Amino acid sequence: CASSTDFSSYNEQFF.

This clonotype has only a few counts. V and J are TRBV28 and TRBJ2-2; possibly TRBD1 or TRBD2 for D (5 bases each). This CDR3 has 16 residues. Trimming took off 5 bases at V and 4 bases at J, with 17 bases between the two ends. CDR1 and CDR2 from the germline V gene are MDHEN and SYDVKM. The CDR3 nucleotides read TGTGCCAGCAGTCCCCCCGGGACGGACTTCACCGGGGAGCTGTTTTTT. This codes for CASSPPGTDFTGELFF.

The chain combines TRBV19 with TRBJ2-3; D may be TRBD2 (7 bases). Germline CDR1 and CDR2: LNHDA and SQIVND (reference sequence). The CDR3 has 15 amino acids. V was shortened by 5 bases and J by 2 bases, with 14 bases between the two germline ends. The CDR3 region has the DNA TGTGCCAGTAGTCAAGGTGCGGGGGCCACAGATACGCAGTATTTT. Its protein is CASSQGAGATDTQYF.

In its sample, this clonotype was seen a few times. This chain connects TRBV2 to TRBJ2-7, with 14 nucleotides matching TRBD2. The V gene's germline CDR1 is SNHLY and CDR2 FYNNEI. V gave up 8 bases and J gave up 4 bases; unmatched junction bases: 10. There are 16 residues in the CDR3. The CDR3 coding sequence is TGTGCCAGCGGAAGACTAGCGGGAGGGCCGGGTTACGAGCAGTACTTC. Its translation is CASGRLAGGPGYEQYF.

Details on this clonotype: A read error is possible here, since a much larger clone lies one base away. This rearrangement joins TRBV7-3 to TRBJ2-3, with a tentative D call TRBD1 (6 bases). Germline V gene lookup returns CDR1 SGHTA and CDR2 FQGTGA. This CDR3 spans 14 amino acids. The V gene lost 1 base and the J gene lost 7 bases, with 12 bases spanning the gap. The CDR3 here is CASSLRDGTNTQYF. CDR3 bases: TGTGCCAGCAGCTTAAGGGACGGGACAAATACGCAGTATTTT.

The sample holds one count of this clonotype. The chain combines TRBV20-1 with TRBJ2-1, with D possibly matching TRBD2 (7 bases). Germline V gives CDR1 DFQATT, CDR2 SNEGSKA (reference sequence). The ends were cut back, 3 bases at V and 3 bases at J, with 15 bases in the middle. CDR3 length: 15 residues. CDR3 region: CSARARGAGYNEQFF. As DNA, the CDR3 is TGCAGTGCTAGGGCCCGGGGGGCTGGCTACAATGAGCAGTTCTTC.

The J gene is TRBJ2-5, the V gene TRBV7-2; TRBD1 or TRBD2 may be the D gene (5 bases each). This CDR3 has 15 residues. Germline CDR1 and CDR2: SGHTA and FQGNSA. Trimming took 3 bases from V and 2 from J, leaving 13 bases between them. CDR3 bases: TGTGCCAGCAGCTTCTCCGGGACCACTCAAGAGACCCAGTACTTC. Translation: CASSFSGTTQETQYF.

At least ten counts were recorded for this clonotype. This rearrangement joins TRBV9 to TRBJ2-5; a possible D gene is TRBD1 (6 bases). The CDR3 has 15 residues. Trimming shortened V by 3 bases and J by 5 bases, and 17 bases separated the two germline ends. Germline loops: CDR1 SGDLS, CDR2 YYNGEE. The CDR3 DNA is TGTGCCAGCAGCGCCGGCACAGGGATAGGGGAGACCCAGTACTTC. It specifies CASSAGTGIGETQYF.

This clonotype was seen only a few times. DNA for the CDR3: TGTGCCAGCAGAGCCACGGGAGCCGCCTGGGGCTACACCTTC. As protein: CASRATGAAWGYTF. This rearrangement joins TRBV5-8 to TRBJ1-2; D gene uncertain. CDR1 is SGHTS, CDR2 YDEGEE, per germline. CDR3 length equals 14 residues. V was clipped by 5 bases and J by 8 bases, with 19 bases between them.

This clonotype was observed many times. CDR3 DNA sequence: TGTGCCAGCAGTCGGCCCTCCTACAATGAGCAGTTCTTC. Its protein is CASSRPSYNEQFF. This chain connects TRBV27 to TRBJ2-1, with no clear D. The CDR3 covers 13 residues. Between the trimmed V and J ends, which lost 5 bases and 0 bases, there was a span of 5 bases. Looked up from germline, CDR1 is MNHEY and CDR2 is SMNVEV (reference sequence).

The chain links TRBV7-9 to TRBJ2-7; possible D gene TRBD2, 6 bases. The CDR3 spans 14 residues. V was shortened by 4 bases and J by 1 base, with 11 bases between the two germline ends. Germline lookup yields CDR1 SEHNR and CDR2 FQNEAQ (reference sequence). In nucleotides, the CDR3 is TGTGCCAGCAGCTCCCTACGGGGGTCCTACGAGCAGTACTTC. Protein: CASSSLRGSYEQYF.

This clonotype was seen a few times. The rearrangement links TRBV20-1 to TRBJ1-5; 8 positions agree with TRBD1. J gave up 1 base and V 5 bases, and 4 bases lay outside the gene matches. This CDR3 is 14 amino acids long. Germline loops: CDR1 DFQATT, CDR2 SNEGSKA (reference sequence). The CDR3 region has the DNA TGCAGTGCTGGACAGGGAGGAAGCAATCAGCCCCAGCATTTT. This gives the protein CSAGQGGSNQPQHF.

This clonotype was recorded a few times. The V call is TRBV28, the J call TRBJ1-4, with 7 nucleotides matching TRBD1. V was clipped by 5 bases and J by 0 bases; unmatched bases: 12. There are 18 residues in the CDR3. CDR1 and CDR2 (germline): MDHEN, SYDVKM. This CDR3 is CASSPYGTVPATNEKLFF. As DNA, the CDR3 is TGTGCCAGCAGTCCCTATGGGACAGTTCCAGCAACTAATGAAAAACTGTTTTTT.

Only a few counts were recorded for this clonotype. This chain joins TRBV28 and TRBJ2-3; D unresolved. Germline assignment: CDR1 MDHEN and CDR2 SYDVKM. The CDR3 covers 14 residues. V lost 3 bases and J lost 2, with 9 bases in between. CDR3 bases: TGTGCCAGCAGTTTGGTCAGTTCCACAGATACGCAGTATTTT. This translates into CASSLVSSTDTQYF.

The genes are TRBV7-8 and TRBJ2-7; 11 nucleotides align to TRBD1. V dropped 5 bases and J dropped 0; count of bases not matched to a gene: 3. The CDR3 has 15 amino acids. CDR1 SGHVS and CDR2 FQNEAQ come from the germline V gene. This CDR3 reads CASSRGQGDSYEQYF. The CDR3 bases are TGTGCCAGCAGCCGGGGACAGGGGGACTCCTACGAGCAGTACTTC.

V usage is TRBV24-1 and J usage is TRBJ1-4; tentatively, D is TRBD1 (5 bases). The CDR3 is made up of 14 amino acids. The germline gives CDR1 KGHDR, CDR2 SFDVKD. Trimming left V 2 bases short and J 7 bases short, with 10 bases between. As DNA, the CDR3 is TGTGCCACCAGTGATTCGCGAACAGGTGAAAAACTGTTTTTT. It is translated as CATSDSRTGEKLFF.

The chain links TRBV5-1 to TRBJ2-5, with D possibly TRBD1 on 7 matching bases. CDR3 length equals 15 residues. The V end was cut by 4 bases, the J end by 2 bases, with 15 bases between. Per the germline V gene, CDR1 is SGHRS and CDR2 is YFSETQ. The CDR3 region has the DNA TGCGCCAGCAGCGACATGACAGGGAGGCAAGAGACCCAGTACTTC. Encoded protein: CASSDMTGRQETQYF.